Listed below are T cell receptor beta chains from one sample, sequenced in a study of molecular identifiers for immune sequencing clone quantification. One entry per CDR3 protein, called by TCRdb with MiXCR from the PCR reads. The sample yields around 2,500 distinct CDR3 sequences, 15% to 20% seen once. What was sequenced was naive CD8+ T cells from blood, with Jurkat cell RNA spiked in. The receptors originated from a human donor in good health. Some libraries in this study had Jurkat cell RNA spiked in. CDR3s include the opening cysteine and the closing phenylalanine or tryptophan. D genes are given only for firm matches. Rows give clone size only sometimes, using once, few, many, or a class for an expanded clone.

large TRBJ2-7 TRBD1 TRBV4-3 TGCGCCAGCAGCCAAACTCCAGGACAGGGGACCTACGAGCAGTACTTC CASSQTPGQGTYEQYF
large TRBJ2-3 TRBD2 TRBV9 TGTGCCAGCAGCGTAGCTAGCGGGAGCACAGATACGCAGTATTTT CASSVASGSTDTQYF
medium-sized TRBJ1-5 - TRBV28 TGTGCCAGCAGTTTAAGAAGGGCGGGGGCCCAGCATTTT CASSLRRAGAQHF
medium-sized TRBJ1-1 TRBD1 TRBV6-2/TRBV6-3 TGTGCCAGCAGATCACAGGGGACGAACACTGAAGCTTTCTTT CASRSQGTNTEAFF
large TRBJ2-6 TRBD1 TRBV9 TGTGCCAGCAGCGGATACGGACAGGGTGTTTCTGGGGCCAACGTCCTGACTTTC CASSGYGQGVSGANVLTF
- TRBJ2-5 - TRBV10-3 TGTGCCATCAGTGAGGCACCACCGGGCCCGGAGGAAGAGACCCAGTACTTC CAISEAPPGPEEETQYF
few TRBJ1-3 - TRBV4-1 TGCGCCAGCAGCCATGAAGGAAACACCATATATTTT CASSHEGNTIYF
- TRBJ2-1 - TRBV4-3 TGCGCCAGCAGCCAGTTGGCACTAGGAGGTGAGCAGTTCTTC CASSQLALGGEQFF
medium-sized TRBJ2-1 - TRBV29-1 TGCAGCGAAACCTCCTACAATGAGCAGTTCTTC CSETSYNEQFF
medium-sized TRBJ2-7 - TRBV14 TGTGCCAGCAGCCAAGACCCCTACGAGCAGTACTTC CASSQDPYEQYF
medium-sized TRBJ2-7 - TRBV5-6 TGTGCCAGCAGCTTCCAACGCTCCTACGAGCAGTACTTC CASSFQRSYEQYF
few TRBJ2-7 TRBD1 TRBV7-7 TGTGCTAGCAGACCAGACAGGGGGACCTACGAGCAGTACTTC CASRPDRGTYEQYF
few TRBJ2-1 - TRBV11-2 TGTGCCAGCCCCCCGCCTGGAGTTTACAATGAGCAGTTCTTC CASPPPGVYNEQFF
medium-sized TRBJ2-7 - TRBV20-1 TGCAGTGCTGCCAGGAAGTCCCCTACCTACGAGCAGTACTTC CSAARKSPTYEQYF
medium-sized TRBJ1-5 TRBD1 TRBV7-9 TGTGCCACCTCGGGACAGGGGACTCAGCCCCAGCATTTT CATSGQGTQPQHF
large TRBJ2-1 TRBD2 TRBV6-4 TGTGCCAGCAGTACACTAGCGGGATACAATGAGCAGTTCTTC CASSTLAGYNEQFF
few TRBJ2-7 - TRBV4-1 TGCGCCAGCAGCCAAGTGACAGGCCGGGAGTACGAGCAGTACTTC CASSQVTGREYEQYF
large TRBJ2-7 TRBD2 TRBV6-2/TRBV6-3 TGTGCCAGCAGTCACCGACTAGCGGAGCCAACCCTTAAAACCTACGAGCAGTACTTC CASSHRLAEPTLKTYEQYF
medium-sized TRBJ2-1 TRBD1 TRBV4-1 TGCGCCAGCAGCCAGGGACAGGGGTCTTCCTACAATGAGCAGTTCTTC CASSQGQGSSYNEQFF
large TRBJ2-5 TRBD2 TRBV7-8 TGTGCCAGCAGCTTCTCCCCTAGCGGGAGGGGTGGGCAAGAGACCCAGTACTTC CASSFSPSGRGGQETQYF